These 12 T cell receptor beta chains originate from one sample sequenced in a study of blood T cell repertoires in COVID-19. Measured with immunoSEQ multiplex PCR; TCRdb has only the in-frame clones, and not every one. The data hold around 500,000 clones, with around 89% observed a single time. Sequenced sample: PBMCs or T cells enriched from blood (not recorded which). These receptor sequences come from a woman aged 40 to 49 who had recovered from COVID-19.

The chain employs TRBV30 and TRBJ1-1, with TRBD1 identical over 8 bases. Germline V lookup: CDR1 GTSNPN, CDR2 SVGIG (reference sequence). J was trimmed by 1 base and V by 7 bases; bases with no gene match: 5. The CDR3 extends over 13 amino acids. CDR3 DNA sequence: TGTGCCTTGAACCAGGGGGCGAACACTGAAGCTTTCTTT. Its translation is CALNQGANTEAFF.

The rearrangement uses TRBV5-6 and TRBJ2-3, with D perhaps matching TRBD2 (5 bases). This CDR3 spans 14 amino acids. CDR1 and CDR2 from the germline V gene are SGHDT and YYEEEE. The ends were cut back, 6 bases at V and 0 bases at J, with 11 bases in the middle. CDR3 bases: TGTGCCAGCATCAGCGGTCCTAGCACAGATACGCAGTATTTT. It encodes CASISGPSTDTQYF. Looking up the rest from reference TRBV5-6 and TRBJ2-3 gives the full variable domain: DAGVTQSPTHLIKTRGQQVTLRCSPKSGHDTVSWYQQALGQGPQFIFQYYEEEERQRGNFPDRFSGHQFPNYSSELNVNALLLGDSALYLCASISGPSTDTQYFGPGTRLTVL.

The rearrangement joins TRBV10-3 to TRBJ1-5, with 10 bases lining up with TRBD1. Looked up from germline, CDR1 is ENHRY and CDR2 is SYGVKD. V lost 3 bases and J lost 5; bases outside the gene matches: 4. CDR3 length: 15 residues. Here the CDR3 DNA reads TGTGCCATCAGTGAAGGGGACAGGGGCCATCAGCCCCAGCATTTT. This encodes CAISEGDRGHQPQHF.

The chain combines TRBV9 with TRBJ2-7; TRBD2 is a possible D gene (5 bases). V lost 0 bases, J lost 4 bases, and 8 bases lay in between. The CDR3 covers 13 residues. The germline V gene has CDR1 SGDLS and CDR2 YYNGEE. DNA for the CDR3: TGTGCCAGCAGCGTAGCGGGGTCGTACGAGCAGTACTTC. This gives the protein CASSVAGSYEQYF.

The rearrangement links TRBV6-5 to TRBJ1-1; D not resolved. The germline CDR1 and CDR2 sequences are MNHEY and SVGAGI. V was clipped by 6 bases and J by 2 bases, with 10 bases between them. CDR3 length: 13 residues. CDR3 sequence reads: CASRRSGNTEAFF. The DNA of the CDR3 is TGTGCCAGCAGGCGTTCAGGTAACACTGAAGCTTTCTTT.

Concerning this clone itself: A read error may account for a junction end that differs from germline. This rearrangement joins TRBV7-6 to TRBJ2-7; the match to TRBD2 covers 12 bases. This CDR3 spans 18 amino acids. The germline CDR1 and CDR2 sequences are SGHVS and FNYEAQ. The CDR3 region has the DNA TGTGCCAGCAGCCTAGCTGGGACTAGCGGGCCATCTTCCTACGAGCAGTACTTC. This codes for CASSLAGTSGPSSYEQYF.

The J gene is TRBJ1-2, the V gene TRBV6-5, with 8 bases fitting TRBD1. The V gene's germline CDR1 is MNHEY and CDR2 SVGAGI. V lost 2 bases and J lost 2; bases outside the gene matches: 7. The CDR3 contains 16 residues. The CDR3, as DNA: TGTGCCAGCAGTTACCCGGGACAGGAGGGGAACTATGGCTACACCTTC. This translates into CASSYPGQEGNYGYTF.

This clone was found a few times. This sequence joins TRBV10-3 and TRBJ1-1; no reliable D call. The V gene lost 3 bases and the J gene lost 3 bases, with 14 bases spanning the gap. The CDR3 contains 15 residues. Germline CDR1 and CDR2: ENHRY and SYGVKD. The DNA of the CDR3 is TGTGCCATCAGTGACTCGGCGGGTGGGGACACTGAAGCTTTCTTT. It is translated as CAISDSAGGDTEAFF.

The genes are TRBV10-3 and TRBJ1-2, with 7 bases lining up with TRBD1. The CDR3 has 12 residues. Losses at the gene ends were 7 bases for V and 7 bases for J; bases not matched to a gene: 6. The germline V gene has CDR1 ENHRY and CDR2 SYGVKD. CDR3 coding DNA: TGTGCCATCATGCAGGGGGTGGGTGGCTACACCTTC. This encodes CAIMQGVGGYTF.

The table lists this clone with many counts. The genes are TRBV6-1 and TRBJ2-7; TRBD1 matches 9 bases. The germline V gene has CDR1 MNHNS and CDR2 SASEGT. Trimming at V came to 1 base and at J to 0 bases, leaving 1 base not matched to a gene. The CDR3 contains 15 residues. The DNA of the CDR3 is TGTGCCAGCAGTGAAGGGACAGGGGACTCCTACGAGCAGTACTTC. It encodes CASSEGTGDSYEQYF.

On this clone itself: Other DNA sequences within the sample encode an identical CDR3. V usage is TRBV7-2 and J usage is TRBJ2-7; TRBD2 aligns across 7 bases. This CDR3 contains 13 residues. Germline trimming cut 5 bases from V and 4 bases from J; bases unmatched to any gene: 5. Germline V gene lookup returns CDR1 SGHTA and CDR2 FQGNSA. The CDR3 DNA follows: TGTGCCAGCAGCCTAGGGAGGGAGTACGAGCAGTACTTC. Its translation: CASSLGREYEQYF.

The chain's CDR3 is CASSGSQVANYGYTF. In DNA, the CDR3 is TGTGCCAGCAGTGGATCCCAGGTGGCTAACTATGGCTACACCTTC. This chain connects TRBV2 to TRBJ1-2; D gene ambiguous. The germline V gene encodes CDR1 SNHLY and CDR2 FYNNEI. The germline V and J ends were trimmed by 4 bases and 0 bases, with 12 bases remaining between them. The CDR3 runs to 15 residues.